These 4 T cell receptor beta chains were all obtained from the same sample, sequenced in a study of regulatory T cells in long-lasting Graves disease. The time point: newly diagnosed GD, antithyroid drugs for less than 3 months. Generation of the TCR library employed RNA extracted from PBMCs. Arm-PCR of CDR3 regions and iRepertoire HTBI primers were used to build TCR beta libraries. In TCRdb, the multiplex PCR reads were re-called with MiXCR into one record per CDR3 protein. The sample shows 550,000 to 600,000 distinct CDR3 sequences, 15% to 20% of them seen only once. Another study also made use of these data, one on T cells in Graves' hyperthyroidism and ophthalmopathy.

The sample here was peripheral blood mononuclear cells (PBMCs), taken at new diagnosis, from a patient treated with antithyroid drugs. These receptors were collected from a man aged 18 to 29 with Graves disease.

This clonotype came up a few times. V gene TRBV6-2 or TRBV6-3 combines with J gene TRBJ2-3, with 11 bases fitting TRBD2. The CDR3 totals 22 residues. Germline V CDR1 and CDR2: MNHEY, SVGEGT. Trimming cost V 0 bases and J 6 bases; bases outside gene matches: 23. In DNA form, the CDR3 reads TGTGCCAGCAGTTACTCGGTACCTGGACAGGGGCTAGCGGGAGGTCAGTTCGATACGCAGTATTTT. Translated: CASSYSVPGQGLAGGQFDTQYF.

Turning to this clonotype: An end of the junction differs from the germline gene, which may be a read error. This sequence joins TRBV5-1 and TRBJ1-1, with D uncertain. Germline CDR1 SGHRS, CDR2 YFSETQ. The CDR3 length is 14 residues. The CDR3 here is CTSSLNRPDTEAFF. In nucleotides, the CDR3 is TGCACCAGCAGCTTGAATCGGCCGGACACTGAAGCTTTCTTT. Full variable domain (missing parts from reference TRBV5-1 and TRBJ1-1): KAGVTQTPRYLIKTRGQQVTLSCSPISGHRSVSWYQQTPGQGLQFLFEYFSETQRNKGNFPGRFSGRQFSNSRSEMNVSTLELGDSALYLCTSSLNRPDTEAFFGQGTRLTVV.

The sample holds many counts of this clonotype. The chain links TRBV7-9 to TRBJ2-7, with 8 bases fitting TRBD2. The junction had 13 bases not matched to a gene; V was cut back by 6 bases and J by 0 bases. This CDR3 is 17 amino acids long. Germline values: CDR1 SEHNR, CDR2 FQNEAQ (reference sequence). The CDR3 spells CASSRASGFSVSYEQYF. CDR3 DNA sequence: TGTGCCAGCAGTCGGGCTAGCGGGTTCTCCGTCTCCTACGAGCAGTACTTC.

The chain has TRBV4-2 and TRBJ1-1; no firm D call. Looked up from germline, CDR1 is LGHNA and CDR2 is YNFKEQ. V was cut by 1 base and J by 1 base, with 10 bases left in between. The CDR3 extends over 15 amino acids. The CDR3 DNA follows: TGTGCCAGCAGCCAAGCAATGTCGGGGAACACTGAAGCTTTCTTT. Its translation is CASSQAMSGNTEAFF.